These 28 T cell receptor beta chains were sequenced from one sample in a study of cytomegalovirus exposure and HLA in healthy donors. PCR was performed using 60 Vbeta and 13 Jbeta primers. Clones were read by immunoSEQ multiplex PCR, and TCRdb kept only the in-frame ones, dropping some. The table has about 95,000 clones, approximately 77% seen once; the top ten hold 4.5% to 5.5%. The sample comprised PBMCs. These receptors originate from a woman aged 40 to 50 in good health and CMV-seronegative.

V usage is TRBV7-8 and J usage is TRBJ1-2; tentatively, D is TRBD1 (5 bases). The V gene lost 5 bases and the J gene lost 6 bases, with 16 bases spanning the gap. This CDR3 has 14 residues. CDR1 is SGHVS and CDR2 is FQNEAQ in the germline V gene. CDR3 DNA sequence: TGTGCCAGCAGCGGGCGACAGCTAATCGATGGCTACACCTTC. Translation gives CASSGRQLIDGYTF.

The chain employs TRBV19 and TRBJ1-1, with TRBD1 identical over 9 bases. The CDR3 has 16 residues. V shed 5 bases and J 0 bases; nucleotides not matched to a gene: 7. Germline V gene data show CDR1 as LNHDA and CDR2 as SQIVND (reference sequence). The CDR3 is CASSPRQGDMNTEAFF. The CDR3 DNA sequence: TGTGCCAGTAGTCCCCGACAGGGGGACATGAACACTGAAGCTTTCTTT.

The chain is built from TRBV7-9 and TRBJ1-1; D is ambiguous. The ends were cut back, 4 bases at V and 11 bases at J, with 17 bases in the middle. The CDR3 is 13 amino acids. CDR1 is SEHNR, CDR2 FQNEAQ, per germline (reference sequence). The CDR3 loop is CASSYGLWEGAFF. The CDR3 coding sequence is TGTGCCAGCAGCTATGGCCTATGGGAGGGTGCTTTCTTT.

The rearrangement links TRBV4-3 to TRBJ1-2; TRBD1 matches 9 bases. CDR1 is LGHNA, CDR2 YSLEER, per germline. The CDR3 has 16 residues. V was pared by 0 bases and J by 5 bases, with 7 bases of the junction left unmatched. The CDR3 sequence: CASSQDIGQGKYGYTF. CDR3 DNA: TGCGCCAGCAGCCAAGATATCGGACAGGGGAAGTATGGCTACACCTTC.

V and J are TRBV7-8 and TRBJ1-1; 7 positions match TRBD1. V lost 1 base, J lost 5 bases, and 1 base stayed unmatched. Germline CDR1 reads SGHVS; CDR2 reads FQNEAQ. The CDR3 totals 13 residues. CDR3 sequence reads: CASSLGQGTEAFF. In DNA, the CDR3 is TGTGCCAGCAGCTTAGGACAGGGTACTGAAGCTTTCTTT.

CDR3: CASSQEGRGATNTGELFF. For the CDR3, the DNA is TGTGCCAGCAGCCAAGAAGGCAGGGGGGCTACGAACACCGGGGAGCTGTTTTTT. V is TRBV4-2 and J is TRBJ2-2, with a possible D match to TRBD1 (7 bases). The CDR3 runs to 18 residues. Trimming shortened V by 0 bases and J by 0 bases, and 14 bases separated the two germline ends. The V gene's germline CDR1 is LGHNA and CDR2 YNFKEQ.

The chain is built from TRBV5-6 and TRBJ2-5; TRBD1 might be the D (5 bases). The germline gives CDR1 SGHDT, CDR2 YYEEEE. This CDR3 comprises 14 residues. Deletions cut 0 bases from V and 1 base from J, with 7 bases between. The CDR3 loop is CASSLDRRQETQYF. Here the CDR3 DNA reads TGTGCCAGCAGCTTGGACAGGCGCCAAGAGACCCAGTACTTC. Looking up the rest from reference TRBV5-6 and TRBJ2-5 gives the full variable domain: DAGVTQSPTHLIKTRGQQVTLRCSPKSGHDTVSWYQQALGQGPQFIFQYYEEEERQRGNFPDRFSGHQFPNYSSELNVNALLLGDSALYLCASSLDRRQETQYFGPGTRLLVL.

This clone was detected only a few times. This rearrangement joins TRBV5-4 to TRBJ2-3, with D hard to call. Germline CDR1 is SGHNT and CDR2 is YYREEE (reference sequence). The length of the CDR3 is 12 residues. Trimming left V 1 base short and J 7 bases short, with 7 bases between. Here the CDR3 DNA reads TGTGCCAGCAGCTTGTGGCCCAATACGCAGTATTTT. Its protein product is CASSLWPNTQYF.

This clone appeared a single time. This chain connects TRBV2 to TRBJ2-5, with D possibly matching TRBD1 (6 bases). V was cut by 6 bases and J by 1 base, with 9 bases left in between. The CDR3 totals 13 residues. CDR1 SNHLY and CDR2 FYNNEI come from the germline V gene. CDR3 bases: TGTGCCAGCAGAGAGGACAGCCAAGAGACCCAGTACTTC. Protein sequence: CASREDSQETQYF.

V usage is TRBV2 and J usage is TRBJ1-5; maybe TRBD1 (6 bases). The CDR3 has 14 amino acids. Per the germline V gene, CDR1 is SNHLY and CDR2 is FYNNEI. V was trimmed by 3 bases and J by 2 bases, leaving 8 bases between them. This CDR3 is CASSDRGGNQPQHF. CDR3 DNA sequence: TGTGCCAGCAGTGACAGGGGAGGCAATCAGCCCCAGCATTTT.

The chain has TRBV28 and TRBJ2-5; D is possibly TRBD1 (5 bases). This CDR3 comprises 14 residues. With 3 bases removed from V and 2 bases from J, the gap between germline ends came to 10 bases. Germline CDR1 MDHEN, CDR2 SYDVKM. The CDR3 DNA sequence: TGTGCCAGCAGTTTGCGGCAGGGACAAGAGACCCAGTACTTC. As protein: CASSLRQGQETQYF.

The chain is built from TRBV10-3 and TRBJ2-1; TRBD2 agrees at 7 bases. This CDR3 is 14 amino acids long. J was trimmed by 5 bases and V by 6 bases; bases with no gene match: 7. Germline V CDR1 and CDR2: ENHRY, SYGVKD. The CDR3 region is CAISPSGAHNEQFF. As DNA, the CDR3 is TGTGCCATCAGCCCGAGCGGGGCTCACAATGAGCAGTTCTTC.

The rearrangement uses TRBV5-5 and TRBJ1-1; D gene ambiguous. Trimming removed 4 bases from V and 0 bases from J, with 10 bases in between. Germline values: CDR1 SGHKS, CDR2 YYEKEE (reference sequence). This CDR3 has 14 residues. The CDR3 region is CASSPFPMNTEAFF. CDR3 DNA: TGTGCCAGCAGCCCCTTTCCTATGAACACTGAAGCTTTCTTT.

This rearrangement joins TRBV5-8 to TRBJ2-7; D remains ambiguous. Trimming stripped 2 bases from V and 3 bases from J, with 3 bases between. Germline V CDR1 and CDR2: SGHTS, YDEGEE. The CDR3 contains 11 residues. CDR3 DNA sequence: TGTGCCAGCAGCTTTAGCTACGAGCAGTACTTC. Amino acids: CASSFSYEQYF.

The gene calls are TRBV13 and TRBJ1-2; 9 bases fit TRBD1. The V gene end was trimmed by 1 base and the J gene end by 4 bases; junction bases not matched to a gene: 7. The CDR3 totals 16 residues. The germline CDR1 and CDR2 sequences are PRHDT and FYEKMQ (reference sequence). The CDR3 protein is CASSLAPTGGTYGYTF. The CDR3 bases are TGTGCCAGCAGCTTAGCGCCTACAGGGGGCACCTATGGCTACACCTTC.

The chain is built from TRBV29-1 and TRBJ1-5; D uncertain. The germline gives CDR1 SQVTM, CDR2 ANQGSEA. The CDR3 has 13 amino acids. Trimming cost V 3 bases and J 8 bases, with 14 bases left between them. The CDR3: CSVEYQRFEPQHF. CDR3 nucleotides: TGCAGCGTTGAGTATCAGCGCTTTGAGCCCCAGCATTTT.

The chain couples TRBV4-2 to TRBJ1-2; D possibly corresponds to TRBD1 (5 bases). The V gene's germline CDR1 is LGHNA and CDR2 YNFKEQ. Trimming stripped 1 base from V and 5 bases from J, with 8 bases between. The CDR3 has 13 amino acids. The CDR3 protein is CASSQGQSYGYTF. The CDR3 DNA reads TGTGCCAGCAGCCAAGGACAGTCTTATGGCTACACCTTC.

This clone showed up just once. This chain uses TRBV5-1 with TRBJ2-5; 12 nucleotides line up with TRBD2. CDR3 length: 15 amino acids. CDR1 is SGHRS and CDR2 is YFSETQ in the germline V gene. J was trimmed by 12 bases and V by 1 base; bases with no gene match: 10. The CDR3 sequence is CASSLLSTSGGPKYF. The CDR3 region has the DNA TGCGCCAGCAGCTTGTTGTCCACTAGCGGGGGGCCCAAGTACTTC.

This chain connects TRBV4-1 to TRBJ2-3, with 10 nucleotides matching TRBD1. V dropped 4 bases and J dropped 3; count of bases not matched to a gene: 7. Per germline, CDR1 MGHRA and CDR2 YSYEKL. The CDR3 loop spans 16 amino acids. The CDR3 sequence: CASSLRGTGVTDTQYF. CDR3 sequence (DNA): TGCGCCAGCAGCCTTCGTGGGACAGGGGTTACAGATACGCAGTATTTT.

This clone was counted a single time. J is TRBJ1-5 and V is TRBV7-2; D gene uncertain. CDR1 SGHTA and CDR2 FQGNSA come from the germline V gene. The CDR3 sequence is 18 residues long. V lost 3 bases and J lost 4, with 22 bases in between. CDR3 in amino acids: CASSFRSPDTYRNQPQHF. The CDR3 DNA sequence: TGTGCCAGCAGCTTTAGAAGTCCCGACACTTACCGGAATCAGCCCCAGCATTTT.

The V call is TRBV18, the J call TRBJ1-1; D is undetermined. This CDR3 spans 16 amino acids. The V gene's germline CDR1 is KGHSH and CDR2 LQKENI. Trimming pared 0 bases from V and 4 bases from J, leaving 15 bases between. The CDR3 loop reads CASSPPIGRGGTEAFF. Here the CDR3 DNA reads TGTGCCAGCTCACCACCAATAGGGCGCGGAGGCACTGAAGCTTTCTTT.

The CDR3 coding sequence is TGTGCCAGCAGTCGTATATCCTACGAGCAGTACTTC. It codes for CASSRISYEQYF. This chain links TRBV28 with TRBJ2-7; D not certain. Between the trimmed V and J ends, which lost 5 bases and 1 base, there was a span of 6 bases. The germline V gene encodes CDR1 MDHEN and CDR2 SYDVKM. The CDR3 covers 12 residues.

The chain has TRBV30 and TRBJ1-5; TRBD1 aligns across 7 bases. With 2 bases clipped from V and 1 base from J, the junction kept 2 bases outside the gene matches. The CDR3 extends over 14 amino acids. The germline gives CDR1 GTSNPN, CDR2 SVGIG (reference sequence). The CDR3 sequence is CAWSPGQSNQPQHF. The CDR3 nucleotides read TGTGCCTGGAGTCCGGGACAGAGCAATCAGCCCCAGCATTTT.

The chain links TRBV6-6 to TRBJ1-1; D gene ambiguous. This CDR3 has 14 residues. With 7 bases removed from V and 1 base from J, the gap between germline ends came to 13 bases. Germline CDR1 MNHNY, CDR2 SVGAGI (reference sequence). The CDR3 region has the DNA TGTGCCAGCAACCCACGGAGCCAGAACACTGAAGCTTTCTTT. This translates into CASNPRSQNTEAFF.

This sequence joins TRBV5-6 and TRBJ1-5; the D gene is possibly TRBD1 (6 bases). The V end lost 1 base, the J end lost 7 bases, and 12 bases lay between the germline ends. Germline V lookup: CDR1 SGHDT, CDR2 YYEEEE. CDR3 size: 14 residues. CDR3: CASSLPGQLQPQHF. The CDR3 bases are TGTGCCAGCAGCTTGCCAGGACAGCTCCAGCCCCAGCATTTT. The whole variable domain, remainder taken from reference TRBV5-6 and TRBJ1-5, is DAGVTQSPTHLIKTRGQQVTLRCSPKSGHDTVSWYQQALGQGPQFIFQYYEEEERQRGNFPDRFSGHQFPNYSSELNVNALLLGDSALYLCASSLPGQLQPQHFGDGTRLSIL.

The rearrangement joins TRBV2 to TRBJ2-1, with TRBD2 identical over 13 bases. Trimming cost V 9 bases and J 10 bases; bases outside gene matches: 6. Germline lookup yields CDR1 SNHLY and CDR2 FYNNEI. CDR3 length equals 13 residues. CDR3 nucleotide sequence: TGTGCCAGGACTAGCGGGGGGTCCCAAGAGCAGTTCTTC. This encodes CARTSGGSQEQFF.

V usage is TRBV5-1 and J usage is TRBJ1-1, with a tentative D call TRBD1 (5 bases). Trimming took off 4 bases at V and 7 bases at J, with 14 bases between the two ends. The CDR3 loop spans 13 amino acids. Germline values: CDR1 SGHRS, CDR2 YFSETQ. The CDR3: CASSHDGGIEAFF. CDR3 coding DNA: TGCGCCAGCAGCCACGACGGGGGTATTGAAGCTTTCTTT.

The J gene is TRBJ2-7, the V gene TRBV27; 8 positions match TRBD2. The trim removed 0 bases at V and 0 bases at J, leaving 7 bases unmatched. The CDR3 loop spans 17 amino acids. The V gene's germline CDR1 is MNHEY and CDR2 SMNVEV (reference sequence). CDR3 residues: CASSLSSLAGGSYEQYF. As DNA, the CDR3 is TGTGCCAGCAGTTTATCGAGTCTGGCGGGGGGCTCCTACGAGCAGTACTTC.